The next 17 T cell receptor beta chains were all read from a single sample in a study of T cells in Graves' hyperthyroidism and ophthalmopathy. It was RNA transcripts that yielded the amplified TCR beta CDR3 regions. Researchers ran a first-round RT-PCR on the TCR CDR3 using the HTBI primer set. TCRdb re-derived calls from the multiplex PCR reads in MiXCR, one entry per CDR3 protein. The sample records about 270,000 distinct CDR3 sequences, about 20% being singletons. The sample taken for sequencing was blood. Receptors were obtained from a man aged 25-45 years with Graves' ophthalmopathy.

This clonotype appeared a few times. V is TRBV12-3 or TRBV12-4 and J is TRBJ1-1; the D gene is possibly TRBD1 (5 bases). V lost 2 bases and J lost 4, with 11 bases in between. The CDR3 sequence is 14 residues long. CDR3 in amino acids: CASSLFSGITEAFF. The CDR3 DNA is TGTGCCAGCAGTTTATTCTCAGGGATCACTGAAGCTTTCTTT.

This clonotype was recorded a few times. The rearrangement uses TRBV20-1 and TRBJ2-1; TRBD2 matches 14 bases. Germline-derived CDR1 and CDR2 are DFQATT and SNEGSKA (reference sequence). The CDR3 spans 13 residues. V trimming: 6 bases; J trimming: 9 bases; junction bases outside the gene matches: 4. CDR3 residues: CSAPTSGRGEQFF. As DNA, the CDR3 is TGCAGTGCACCGACTAGCGGGAGGGGTGAGCAGTTCTTC.

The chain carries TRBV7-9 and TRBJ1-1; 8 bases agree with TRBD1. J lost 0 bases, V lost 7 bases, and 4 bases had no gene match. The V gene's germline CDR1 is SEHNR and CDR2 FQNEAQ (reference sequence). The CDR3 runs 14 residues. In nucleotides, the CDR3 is TGTGCCAGCATACGGACAGGGATGAACACTGAAGCTTTCTTT. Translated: CASIRTGMNTEAFF.

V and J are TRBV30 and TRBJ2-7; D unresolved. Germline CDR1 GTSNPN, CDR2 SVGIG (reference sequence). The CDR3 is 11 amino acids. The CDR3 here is CAGGRNYEQYF. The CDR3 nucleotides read TGTGCGGGTGGCAGAAACTACGAGCAGTACTTC.

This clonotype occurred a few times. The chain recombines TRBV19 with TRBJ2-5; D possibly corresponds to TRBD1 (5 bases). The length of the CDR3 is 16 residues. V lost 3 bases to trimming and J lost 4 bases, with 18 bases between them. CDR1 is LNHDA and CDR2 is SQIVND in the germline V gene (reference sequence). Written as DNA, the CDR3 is TGTGCCAGTAGTATTAACGGCCCAGGGAAGGGAGAGACCCAGTACTTC. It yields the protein CASSINGPGKGETQYF.

The CDR3 loop reads CASKRTSGPYEQYF. CDR3 DNA: TGTGCCAGCAAAAGGACTAGCGGCCCCTACGAGCAGTACTTC. V gene TRBV6-2 or TRBV6-3 combines with J gene TRBJ2-7; the match to TRBD2 covers 10 bases. Trimming removed 7 bases from V and 2 bases from J; junction bases left unmatched: 5. CDR1 is MNHEY, CDR2 SVGEGT, per germline. The CDR3 extends over 14 amino acids.

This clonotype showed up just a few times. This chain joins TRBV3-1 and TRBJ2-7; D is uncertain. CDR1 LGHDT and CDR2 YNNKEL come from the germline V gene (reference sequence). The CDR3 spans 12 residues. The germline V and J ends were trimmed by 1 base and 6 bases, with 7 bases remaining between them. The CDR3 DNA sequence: TGTGCCAGCAGCCAAGGGCGTGGCGAGCAGTACTTC. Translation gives CASSQGRGEQYF.

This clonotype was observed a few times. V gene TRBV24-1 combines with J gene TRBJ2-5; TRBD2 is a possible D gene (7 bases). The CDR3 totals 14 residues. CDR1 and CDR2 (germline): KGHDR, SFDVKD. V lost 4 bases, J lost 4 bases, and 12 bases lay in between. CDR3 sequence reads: CATSDRGGVETQYF. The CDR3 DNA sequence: TGTGCCACCAGTGACAGGGGAGGGGTAGAGACCCAGTACTTC.

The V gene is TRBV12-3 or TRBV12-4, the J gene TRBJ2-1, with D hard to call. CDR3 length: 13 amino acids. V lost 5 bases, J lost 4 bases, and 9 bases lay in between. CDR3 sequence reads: CASSASQYNEQFF. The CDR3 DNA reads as TGTGCCAGCAGTGCCTCCCAGTACAATGAGCAGTTCTTC.

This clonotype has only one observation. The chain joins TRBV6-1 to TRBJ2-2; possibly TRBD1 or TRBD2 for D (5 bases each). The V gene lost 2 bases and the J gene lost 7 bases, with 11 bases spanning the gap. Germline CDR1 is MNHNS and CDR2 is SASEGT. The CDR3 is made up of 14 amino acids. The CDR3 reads CASSEWGLGGELFF. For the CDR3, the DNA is TGTGCCAGCAGTGAATGGGGGTTGGGCGGGGAGCTGTTTTTT.

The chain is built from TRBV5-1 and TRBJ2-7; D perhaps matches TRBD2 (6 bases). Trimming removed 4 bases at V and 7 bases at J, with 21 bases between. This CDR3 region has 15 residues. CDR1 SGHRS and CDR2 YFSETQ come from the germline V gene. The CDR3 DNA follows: TGCGCCAGCAGCCAAATCCCCGGGAGTCGGGATGAGCAGTACTTC. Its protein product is CASSQIPGSRDEQYF.

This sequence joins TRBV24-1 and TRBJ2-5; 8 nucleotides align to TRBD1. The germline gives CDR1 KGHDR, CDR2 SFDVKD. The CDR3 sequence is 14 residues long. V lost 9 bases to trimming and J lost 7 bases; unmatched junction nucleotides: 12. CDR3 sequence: CATGRTGTTGTQYF. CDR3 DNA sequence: TGTGCCACCGGCAGGACAGGGACGACGGGGACCCAGTACTTC.

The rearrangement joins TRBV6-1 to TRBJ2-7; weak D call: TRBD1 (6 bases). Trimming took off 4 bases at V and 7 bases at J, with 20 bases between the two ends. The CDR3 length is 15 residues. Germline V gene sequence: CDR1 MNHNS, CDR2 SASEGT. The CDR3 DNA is TGTGCCAGCAGTGTTAACAGGGCCCGTCGAGCAGAGCAGTACTTC. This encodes CASSVNRARRAEQYF.

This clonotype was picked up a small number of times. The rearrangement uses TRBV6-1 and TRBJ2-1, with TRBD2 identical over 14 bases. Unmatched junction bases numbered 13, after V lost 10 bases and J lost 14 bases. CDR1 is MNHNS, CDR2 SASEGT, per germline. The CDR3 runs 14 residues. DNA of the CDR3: TGTGCCACCCTGAAGGGACTAGCGGGAGAGGAGGAGTTCTTC. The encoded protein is CATLKGLAGEEEFF.

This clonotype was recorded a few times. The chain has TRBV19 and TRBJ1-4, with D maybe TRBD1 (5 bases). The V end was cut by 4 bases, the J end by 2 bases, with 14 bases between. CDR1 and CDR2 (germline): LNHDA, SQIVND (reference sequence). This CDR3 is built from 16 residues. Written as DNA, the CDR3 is TGTGCCAGTAGTAACCTGAGGGGTTGGACTAATGAAAAACTGTTTTTT. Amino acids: CASSNLRGWTNEKLFF.

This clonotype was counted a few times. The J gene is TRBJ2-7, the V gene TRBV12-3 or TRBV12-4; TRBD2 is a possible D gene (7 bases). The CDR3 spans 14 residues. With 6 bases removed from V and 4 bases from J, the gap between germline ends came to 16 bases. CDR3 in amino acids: CASSPSGTRYEQYF. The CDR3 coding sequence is TGTGCCAGCAGCCCGAGCGGGACACGGTACGAGCAGTACTTC.

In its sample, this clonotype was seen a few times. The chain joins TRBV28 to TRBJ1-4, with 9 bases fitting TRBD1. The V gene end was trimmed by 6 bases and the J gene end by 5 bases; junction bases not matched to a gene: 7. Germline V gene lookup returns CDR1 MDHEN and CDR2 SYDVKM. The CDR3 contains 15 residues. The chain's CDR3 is CASSQSGTGNEKLFF. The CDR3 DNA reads TGTGCCAGCAGCCAATCCGGGACAGGGAATGAAAAACTGTTTTTT.